Listed here are 28 T cell receptor beta chains from one sample, sequenced in a study of neurological immune-mediated disorders. One entry per CDR3 protein results from TCRdb running MiXCR on the 5' RACE reads. The sample holds about 36,000 distinct CDR3 sequences, about 9.3% seen once. The sample was PBMCs. The receptors come from a woman in her twenties or thirties with HTLV-1-associated myelopathy (HAM/TSP).

This clonotype was seen repeatedly, ten times or more. V is TRBV20-1 and J is TRBJ2-3; 14 nucleotides match TRBD2. CDR3 length: 16 amino acids. CDR1 is DFQATT and CDR2 is SNEGSKA in the germline V gene (reference sequence). Trimming at V came to 1 base and at J to 3 bases, leaving 3 bases not matched to a gene. In DNA, the CDR3 is TGCAGTGCTAGAGGACTAGCGGGGGGGGGGACAGATACGCAGTATTTT. This encodes CSARGLAGGGTDTQYF.

The chain carries TRBV12-3 or TRBV12-4 and TRBJ2-3, with D uncertain. V was shortened by 7 bases and J by 0 bases, with 11 bases between the two germline ends. This CDR3 is built from 14 residues. CDR3 DNA: TGTGCCAGCAAGAATGATTACAGCACAGATACGCAGTATTTT. Its protein product is CASKNDYSTDTQYF.

This clonotype occurred many times. The rearrangement joins TRBV20-1 to TRBJ2-3; TRBD2 matches at 8 bases. Germline-derived CDR1 and CDR2 are DFQATT and SNEGSKA (reference sequence). The CDR3 is made up of 15 amino acids. After removal of 1 base from V and 0 bases from J, the junction contained 3 bases not matched to a gene. The DNA of the CDR3 is TGCAGTGCTAGAGGCCCTAGCGGGAGCACAGATACGCAGTATTTT. Translating gives CSARGPSGSTDTQYF.

This clonotype was counted ten times or more. The rearrangement uses TRBV10-3 and TRBJ2-1, with 8 bases fitting TRBD1. The CDR3 extends over 14 amino acids. Germline values: CDR1 ENHRY, CDR2 SYGVKD. V was pared by 6 bases and J by 6 bases, with 7 bases of the junction left unmatched. CDR3 in amino acids: CAIRGGQGINEQFF. In nucleotides, the CDR3 is TGTGCCATCAGAGGAGGACAGGGAATCAATGAGCAGTTCTTC.

The chain links TRBV7-3 to TRBJ2-1, with D uncertain. The CDR3 is 13 amino acids. The germline gives CDR1 SGHTA, CDR2 FQGTGA. Trimming stripped 3 bases from V and 9 bases from J, with 12 bases between. The CDR3 DNA reads as TGTGCCAGCAGCTTCCGCGAACATGGTGAGCAGTTCTTC. This codes for CASSFREHGEQFF.

This clonotype was seen at least ten times. The chain joins TRBV5-1 to TRBJ2-1, with D uncertain. Trimming cost V 0 bases and J 3 bases, with 10 bases left between them. This CDR3 region has 15 residues. Germline-derived CDR1 and CDR2 are SGHRS and YFSETQ. The CDR3 reads CASSLVARVYNEQFF. CDR3 nucleotides: TGCGCCAGCAGCTTGGTGGCTCGAGTCTACAATGAGCAGTTCTTC.

This clonotype was seen ten or more times. J is TRBJ1-1 and V is TRBV18; 8 bases fit TRBD1. Germline-derived CDR1 and CDR2 are KGHSH and LQKENI. This CDR3 contains 16 residues. V lost 6 bases to trimming and J lost 4 bases; unmatched junction nucleotides: 13. CDR3 sequence: CASSPRTGFGVTEAFF. CDR3 nucleotide sequence: TGTGCCAGCTCCCCCCGGACAGGGTTTGGGGTCACTGAAGCTTTCTTT.

Ten or more counts support this clonotype. The J gene is TRBJ2-1, the V gene TRBV20-1, with a tentative D call TRBD2 (5 bases). This CDR3 is built from 13 residues. The V gene's germline CDR1 is DFQATT and CDR2 SNEGSKA (reference sequence). V dropped 0 bases and J dropped 5 bases, with 8 bases sitting between them. CDR3 bases: TGCAGTGCTAGAGAGAGTAGCGACAATGAGCAGTTCTTC. Translation gives CSARESSDNEQFF.

This clonotype was observed at least ten times. The J gene is TRBJ1-5, the V gene TRBV20-1, with no clear D. Germline V CDR1 and CDR2: DFQATT, SNEGSKA (reference sequence). V was pared by 3 bases and J by 0 bases, with 12 bases between. This CDR3 has 15 amino acids. This CDR3 reads CSARGGRNSNQPQHF. The CDR3 bases are TGCAGTGCTAGGGGCGGACGAAATAGCAATCAGCCCCAGCATTTT.

This clonotype was seen repeatedly, ten times or more. This rearrangement joins TRBV12-3 or TRBV12-4 to TRBJ2-7, with 15 nucleotides matching TRBD2. Trimming took 6 bases from V and 7 from J; bases not matched to a gene: 16. This CDR3 spans 18 amino acids. The CDR3 loop reads CASSLGTSGGRPPKEQYF. DNA for the CDR3: TGTGCCAGCAGCCTCGGGACTAGCGGGGGGCGTCCGCCGAAAGAGCAGTACTTC.

This clonotype was counted at least ten times. The rearrangement links TRBV5-1 to TRBJ1-6; D unresolved. Germline-derived CDR1 and CDR2 are SGHRS and YFSETQ. This CDR3 has 15 amino acids. V dropped 0 bases and J dropped 7 bases, with 11 bases sitting between them. This CDR3 reads CASSLGGPKNSPLHF. In nucleotides, the CDR3 is TGCGCCAGCAGCTTGGGCGGTCCTAAGAATTCACCCCTCCACTTT.

The chain joins TRBV19 to TRBJ1-2; TRBD1 aligns across 8 bases. This CDR3 has 16 residues. The germline CDR1 and CDR2 sequences are LNHDA and SQIVND (reference sequence). V was clipped by 4 bases and J by 0 bases; unmatched bases: 7. In nucleotides, the CDR3 is TGTGCCAGTAGTACCGCTGGACAGGGAGCTAACTATGGCTACACCTTC. Translated, it gives CASSTAGQGANYGYTF. The whole variable domain, filled in from reference TRBV19 and TRBJ1-2, reads DGGITQSPKYLFRKEGQNVTLSCEQNLNHDAMYWYRQDPGQGLRLIYYSQIVNDFQKGDIAEGYSVSREKKESFPLTVTSAQKNPTAFYLCASSTAGQGANYGYTFGSGTRLTVV.

This clonotype appeared many times. The chain carries TRBV3-1 and TRBJ1-2; D unresolved. This CDR3 spans 13 amino acids. V was pared by 1 base and J by 4 bases, with 7 bases between. Germline CDR1 is LGHDT and CDR2 is YNNKEL (reference sequence). CDR3 loop: CASSQGGVYGYTF. The CDR3 DNA reads TGTGCCAGCAGCCAAGGAGGCGTCTATGGCTACACCTTC.

This clonotype was seen a handful of times. An end of the junction differs from the germline gene, which may be a read error. V gene TRBV4-2 combines with J gene TRBJ2-7; possibly TRBD1 for D (5 bases). CDR3 size: 16 residues. Germline V CDR1 and CDR2: LGHNA, YNFKEQ. CDR3 sequence: CVSSQGASDTSYEQYF. The CDR3 DNA follows: TGTGTCAGCAGCCAAGGGGCTTCGGACACCTCCTACGAGCAGTACTTC.

At least ten counts were recorded for this clonotype. V usage is TRBV5-1 and J usage is TRBJ2-1; 7 positions agree with TRBD1. This CDR3 region has 16 residues. Germline assignment: CDR1 SGHRS and CDR2 YFSETQ. After removal of 4 bases from V and 0 bases from J, the junction contained 7 bases not matched to a gene. The CDR3 DNA is TGCGCCAGCAGCACCGGACAGGCGAGCTCCTACAATGAGCAGTTCTTC. This sequence encodes CASSTGQASSYNEQFF.

This clonotype appeared many times. The chain is built from TRBV5-5 and TRBJ2-1; tentative D call: TRBD2 (6 bases). Trimming took off 4 bases at V and 10 bases at J, with 15 bases between the two ends. CDR3 length: 13 residues. The germline V gene has CDR1 SGHKS and CDR2 YYEKEE (reference sequence). As DNA, the CDR3 is TGTGCCAGCAGCCCATCGGGGGAAGGAGAGCAGTTCTTC. As protein: CASSPSGEGEQFF.

This clonotype was recorded many times. The chain is built from TRBV12-3 or TRBV12-4 and TRBJ1-1; TRBD1 might be the D (6 bases). The length of the CDR3 is 15 residues. V lost 6 bases, J lost 0 bases, and 14 bases lay in between. CDR3 nucleotide sequence: TGTGCCAGCAGAAGCCGACAGGACATGAACACTGAAGCTTTCTTT. Its translation is CASRSRQDMNTEAFF.

Ten or more counts support this clonotype. The rearrangement links TRBV6-1 to TRBJ2-1; possible D gene TRBD2, 5 bases. Germline assignment: CDR1 MNHNS and CDR2 SASEGT. The length of the CDR3 is 14 residues. Trimming stripped 3 bases from V and 4 bases from J, with 10 bases between. As DNA, the CDR3 is TGTGCCAGCAGTGACCACCGGGATTACAATGAGCAGTTCTTC. Its protein is CASSDHRDYNEQFF.

This clonotype was counted ten times or more. V and J are TRBV7-9 and TRBJ2-1; TRBD2 agrees at 15 bases. The CDR3 is made up of 17 amino acids. V lost 5 bases to trimming and J lost 9 bases; unmatched junction nucleotides: 11. CDR1 is SEHNR and CDR2 is FQNEAQ in the germline V gene (reference sequence). The CDR3 loop reads CASSQPGLAGGRGEQFF. In DNA form, the CDR3 reads TGTGCCAGCAGCCAACCGGGACTAGCGGGGGGACGGGGTGAGCAGTTCTTC.

This clonotype was observed many times. V gene TRBV5-1 combines with J gene TRBJ1-6; D uncertain. Germline-derived CDR1 and CDR2 are SGHRS and YFSETQ. The ends were cut back, 0 bases at V and 0 bases at J, with 10 bases in the middle. CDR3 length: 17 residues. The CDR3 DNA sequence: TGCGCCAGCAGCTTGGGTCCTGCGAGCTCCTATAATTCACCCCTCCACTTT. Its protein product is CASSLGPASSYNSPLHF.

This clonotype occurred many times. The chain couples TRBV12-3 or TRBV12-4 to TRBJ1-1; the match to TRBD1 covers 7 bases. V shed 3 bases and J 5 bases; nucleotides not matched to a gene: 9. This CDR3 contains 15 residues. The CDR3 DNA follows: TGTGCCAGCAGTTTTCGCACAGGGGTTGAAACTGAAGCTTTCTTT. Protein product: CASSFRTGVETEAFF.

At least ten counts were recorded for this clonotype. The chain combines TRBV12-3 or TRBV12-4 with TRBJ1-2, with 7 positions matching TRBD1. The CDR3 extends over 15 amino acids. V lost 4 bases and J lost 8; bases outside the gene matches: 13. CDR3 nucleotides: TGTGCCAGCAGTTCCCAAGTCCGACAGGGAAGGGGCTACACCTTC. Its translation is CASSSQVRQGRGYTF.

This chain links TRBV20-1 with TRBJ1-6; 9 bases align to TRBD1. This CDR3 region has 14 residues. Trimming removed 5 bases from V and 13 bases from J; junction bases left unmatched: 12. Germline-derived CDR1 and CDR2 are DFQATT and SNEGSKA (reference sequence). In DNA form, the CDR3 reads TGCAGTGCTCAGGACAGGGGCTCCGGTGGGCCCCTCCACTTT. The encoded protein is CSAQDRGSGGPLHF.

This clonotype has a count of ten or more. The chain uses TRBV3-1 and TRBJ2-7, with 9 positions matching TRBD1. CDR3 length equals 17 residues. Germline lookup yields CDR1 LGHDT and CDR2 YNNKEL (reference sequence). The V and J ends lost 6 bases and 1 base, in that order; junction bases with no gene match: 13. The CDR3 protein is CASSLRPSGTGSYEQYF. The CDR3 DNA follows: TGTGCCAGCAGTTTAAGACCATCCGGGACAGGGTCCTACGAGCAGTACTTC.

This clonotype was seen at least ten times. The rearrangement uses TRBV12-3 or TRBV12-4 and TRBJ2-3; perhaps TRBD2 as D (7 bases). The CDR3 has 20 residues. Deletions cut 0 bases from V and 3 bases from J, with 25 bases between. CDR3 region: CASSLAGGKRRGRTTDTQYF. CDR3 DNA sequence: TGTGCCAGCAGTTTAGCGGGGGGGAAACGGAGGGGGAGAACTACAGATACGCAGTATTTT.

There are many counts of this clonotype. The J gene is TRBJ2-3, the V gene TRBV7-9; no clear D. Germline assignment: CDR1 SEHNR and CDR2 FQNEAQ (reference sequence). V lost 2 bases, J lost 10 bases, and 22 bases lay in between. This CDR3 comprises 16 residues. CDR3 sequence: CASSLKGREVGDPQYF. The DNA for the CDR3 is TGTGCCAGCAGCTTAAAAGGACGAGAGGTTGGGGATCCGCAGTATTTT.

This clonotype was seen many times. V gene TRBV30 combines with J gene TRBJ2-2; D may be TRBD1 (6 bases). Trimming pared 4 bases from V and 2 bases from J, leaving 11 bases between. The CDR3 runs 14 residues. The V gene's germline CDR1 is GTSNPN and CDR2 SVGIG (reference sequence). The CDR3 spells CAWTQGTNTGELFF. Here the CDR3 DNA reads TGTGCCTGGACGCAGGGGACAAACACCGGGGAGCTGTTTTTT.

This clonotype was detected only once. The chain has TRBV5-1 and TRBJ2-1; D unresolved. CDR1 and CDR2 from the germline V gene are SGHRS and YFSETQ. The CDR3 runs to 12 residues. The ends were cut back, 1 base at V and 7 bases at J, with 6 bases in the middle. The CDR3 bases are TGCGCCAGCAGCTTGATCTGGAATGAGCAGTTCTTC. Its protein product is CASSLIWNEQFF.